These 12 T cell receptor beta chains came from one sample sequenced in a study of T cells in Graves' hyperthyroidism and ophthalmopathy. RNA transcripts yielded amplified TCR beta CDR3 regions. The HTBI set primed first-round TCR CDR3 RT-PCR. TCRdb re-called the multiplex PCR reads through MiXCR, storing one row per CDR3 protein. The data hold hundreds of thousands of distinct CDR3 sequences, with 12% to 15% observed a single time. Sequencing was carried out using blood. These receptors originate from a young woman with Graves' hyperthyroidism.

This clonotype was counted at least ten times. V is TRBV5-1 and J is TRBJ2-7; 10 positions agree with TRBD2. The CDR3 extends over 16 amino acids. The V gene's germline CDR1 is SGHRS and CDR2 YFSETQ. The J segment lost 1 base and the V segment lost 3 bases, leaving 7 bases of the junction unmatched. The CDR3 region has the DNA TGCGCCAGCAGCTCCTTCACTAGCGGGAAGTCCTACGAGCAGTACTTC. It encodes CASSSFTSGKSYEQYF.

A word on this clonotype: A junction end diverges from the germline sequence, so it may reflect a read error. The rearrangement uses TRBV4-2 and TRBJ2-2; 8 nucleotides line up with TRBD2. The CDR3 runs to 16 residues. Germline V lookup: CDR1 LGHNA, CDR2 YNFKEQ. Written as DNA, the CDR3 is TGTGTCAGCAGCCCCGGAGGCGGGAGGCACACCGGGGAGCTGTTTTTT. This encodes CVSSPGGGRHTGELFF.

V gene TRBV12-3 or TRBV12-4 combines with J gene TRBJ2-1, with TRBD1 identical over 7 bases. The CDR3 is 14 amino acids. The J segment lost 10 bases and the V segment lost 2 bases, leaving 8 bases of the junction unmatched. The CDR3 sequence: CASSLSRGPVEQFF. Here the CDR3 DNA reads TGTGCCAGCAGTTTATCTAGGGGGCCCGTCGAGCAGTTCTTC.

The chain has TRBV10-3 and TRBJ2-6; the D gene is possibly TRBD1 (6 bases). V was trimmed by 2 bases and J by 0 bases, leaving 14 bases between them. This CDR3 is built from 18 residues. Per the germline V gene, CDR1 is ENHRY and CDR2 is SYGVKD. The CDR3 DNA reads as TGTGCCATCAGTGAGCTGACAGGTCGAAGCTCTGGGGCCAACGTCCTGACTTTC. Amino acids: CAISELTGRSSGANVLTF.

This clonotype appeared many times. The chain has TRBV30 and TRBJ2-1, with TRBD2 as a possible D gene (6 bases). CDR3 length: 14 amino acids. CDR1 and CDR2 from the germline V gene are GTSNPN and SVGIG (reference sequence). V was trimmed by 0 bases and J by 5 bases, leaving 11 bases between them. CDR3 sequence (DNA): TGTGCCTGGAGTGTTCTGGGGGGAAACAATGAGCAGTTCTTC. It encodes CAWSVLGGNNEQFF.

The V gene is TRBV19, the J gene TRBJ2-3, with D hard to call. Germline V gene data show CDR1 as LNHDA and CDR2 as SQIVND (reference sequence). The CDR3 is 14 amino acids. V dropped 1 base and J dropped 3 bases, with 8 bases sitting between them. CDR3: CASSIGAPTDTQYF. The CDR3 DNA reads TGTGCCAGTAGTATAGGAGCCCCGACAGATACGCAGTATTTT.

This chain connects TRBV5-6 to TRBJ1-1; possible D gene TRBD1, 5 bases. Trimming stripped 0 bases from V and 4 bases from J, with 13 bases between. This CDR3 has 15 amino acids. The germline CDR1 and CDR2 sequences are SGHDT and YYEEEE. DNA of the CDR3: TGTGCCAGCAGCTTGGCCCCGGGGCTGGGCACTGAAGCTTTCTTT. Protein sequence: CASSLAPGLGTEAFF.

This clonotype was seen ten or more times. The V and J genes are TRBV2 and TRBJ2-5, with 9 bases matching TRBD2. The junction had 6 bases not matched to a gene; V was cut back by 5 bases and J by 5 bases. Germline loops: CDR1 SNHLY, CDR2 FYNNEI. The CDR3 covers 14 residues. The CDR3 DNA sequence: TGTGCCAGCAGTCAAAAGACTAGCGGTGAGACCCAGTACTTC. Encoded protein: CASSQKTSGETQYF.

Details on this clonotype: A read error may account for a junction end that differs from germline. Written as DNA, the CDR3 is TGCGCCAGCAGCCAAGATCGGTCTAGCGGGAAAAAGACCCAGTACTTC. Its translation: CASSQDRSSGKKTQYF. The chain recombines TRBV7-8 with TRBJ2-5, with 9 bases fitting TRBD2. From germline, CDR1 is SGHVS and CDR2 FQNEAQ. This CDR3 comprises 16 residues.

This clonotype was counted many times. This chain joins TRBV2 and TRBJ2-3; D gene uncertain. Trimming shortened V by 7 bases and J by 0 bases, and 11 bases separated the two germline ends. Germline values: CDR1 SNHLY, CDR2 FYNNEI. The CDR3 extends over 14 amino acids. As DNA, the CDR3 is TGTGCCAGCAAGGAGTCAGAAAGCACAGATACGCAGTATTTT. Translation: CASKESESTDTQYF.

Here the CDR3 DNA reads TGTGCCAGCAGCCCCGGGACATGGGTCTCTGGGGCCAACGTCCTGACTTTC. This encodes CASSPGTWVSGANVLTF. V gene TRBV7-9 combines with J gene TRBJ2-6; perhaps TRBD1 as D (6 bases). This CDR3 comprises 17 residues. The V and J ends lost 5 bases and 0 bases respectively, with 14 bases between them. Germline CDR1 reads SEHNR; CDR2 reads FQNEAQ (reference sequence).

This clonotype has a handful of counts. The chain joins TRBV4-1 to TRBJ2-3; D is uncertain. Germline CDR1 MGHRA, CDR2 YSYEKL. The CDR3 loop spans 12 amino acids. V lost 4 bases and J lost 8, with 10 bases in between. The CDR3 nucleotides are TGCGCCAGCAGCCCCAAGCCGGGTACGCAGTATTTT. Its protein product is CASSPKPGTQYF.